The sequence of this T cell receptor beta chain was determined in a study of regulatory T cells in long-lasting Graves disease. Study-level findings and limits: Sampling was limited to peripheral blood rather than thyroid tissue.

Regarding time point: persistent/refractory GD, antithyroid drugs over 5 years with positive TRAb. From RNA extracted from PBMCs, the TCR library was made. Blood from the periphery, nine milliliters in all, was drawn into EDTA tubes. Library construction for TCR beta used iRepertoire HTBI primers and Arm-PCR of CDR3 regions. TCRdb fed the multiplex PCR reads into MiXCR, producing one record per CDR3 protein. This table has roughly 500,000 distinct CDR3 sequences, roughly 20% appearing once. From germline, CDR1 is MNHEY and CDR2 SVGAGI. V was clipped by 3 bases and J by 7 bases, with 7 bases between them. This CDR3 contains 11 residues. This clonotype was seen repeatedly, ten times or more. No antigen is known for it.

The sample here was peripheral blood mononuclear cells (PBMCs), taken when the disease was refractory, from a patient treated with antithyroid drugs. The sequence was obtained from a female donor with Graves disease. V is TRBV6-5 and J is TRBJ2-7, with no clear D. This chain's CDR3 is CASSYVGEQYF. The DNA of the CDR3 is TGTGCCAGCAGTTATGTCGGGGAGCAGTACTTC.